This TCR beta chain comes out of a study of CD8+CD57+ T cells in acquired aplastic anemia. For the study at large: Quantities of DNA derived from sorted CD4+ and CD8+ cells averaged approximately 3 ug. Study results and limitations: Some 29 shared CD8+ CDR3s appeared highly expressed within patients' immunodominant clones.

It was genomic DNA that served as the template for profiling TCR beta VDJ and CDR3. TCRdb passed the reads through MiXCR, listing each CDR3 protein once. This sample has more than 250,000 distinct CDR3 sequences; approximately 80% occur once, and the top ten carry around 40%. To note about this clonotype: What it binds is unknown.

For sequencing, patients were chosen who had shown expansion of CD8+CD57+ cells by flow cytometry. The germline V gene has CDR1 SNHLY and CDR2 FYNNEI. The CDR3 extends over 15 amino acids. Trimming took 5 bases from V and 7 from J; bases not matched to a gene: 10. The chain is built from TRBV2 and TRBJ1-4; 7 bases align to TRBD1. The clonotype was recovered from a human donor with aplastic anemia. Sequencing was performed on sorted CD4+, CD8+, or CD8+CD57+ T cells (not recorded which) from PBMCs. The CDR3 region has the DNA TGTGCCAGCAGTAGATCAGACAGGGACCCTGAAAAACTGTTTTTT. Protein: CASSRSDRDPEKLFF. Combining the CDR3 with reference TRBV2 and TRBJ1-4 gives the whole variable domain EPEVTQTPSHQVTQMGQEVILRCVPISNHLYFYWYRQILGQKVEFLVSFYNNEISEKSEIFDDQFSVERPDGSNFTLKIRSTKLEDSAMYFCASSRSDRDPEKLFFGSGTQLSVL.